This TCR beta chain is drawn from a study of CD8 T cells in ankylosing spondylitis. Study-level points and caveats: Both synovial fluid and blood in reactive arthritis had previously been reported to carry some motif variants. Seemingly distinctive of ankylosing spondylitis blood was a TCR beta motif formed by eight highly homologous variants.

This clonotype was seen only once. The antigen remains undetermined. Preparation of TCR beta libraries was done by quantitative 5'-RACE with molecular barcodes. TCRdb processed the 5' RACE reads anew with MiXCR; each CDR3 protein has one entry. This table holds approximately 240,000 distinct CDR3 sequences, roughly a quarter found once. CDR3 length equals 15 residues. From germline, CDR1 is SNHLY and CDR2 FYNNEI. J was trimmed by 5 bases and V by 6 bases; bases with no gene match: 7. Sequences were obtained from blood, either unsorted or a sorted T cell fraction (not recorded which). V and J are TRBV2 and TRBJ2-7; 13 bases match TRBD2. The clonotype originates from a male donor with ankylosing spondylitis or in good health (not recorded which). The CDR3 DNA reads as TGTGCCAGCAGACCACTAGCGGGGGGGCTCAACGAGCAGTACTTC. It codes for CASRPLAGGLNEQYF. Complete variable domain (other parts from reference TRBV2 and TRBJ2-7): EPEVTQTPSHQVTQMGQEVILRCVPISNHLYFYWYRQILGQKVEFLVSFYNNEISEKSEIFDDQFSVERPDGSNFTLKIRSTKLEDSAMYFCASRPLAGGLNEQYFGPGTRLTVT.